This T cell receptor (gamma chain) was identified in a study of gamma delta lymphoproliferative disorders and STAT genes. About the study: The LymphoTrack Dx TCRG Assay amplified gamma chains from at least 50 ng of genomic DNA. The EuroClonality-NGS protocol was used to prepare delta libraries.

TCRdb reanalysed the multiplex PCR reads with CATT. The sample shows 1,500 to 2,000 gamma-chain clones, over 8.5% of them seen only once. Germline CDR1 EGSNGY, CDR2 YDSYNSKV. With 0 bases clipped from V and 6 bases from J, the junction kept 5 bases outside the gene matches. This CDR3 comprises 13 residues. Regarding the study as a whole: In whole-repertoire clustering, gamma separated patients from controls, unlike delta.

Genomic DNA from isolated PBMCs served as the sequencing template. Healthy adult blood donors, age- and sex-matched, served as controls. This clone is labeled as medium-sized. Its antigen is still unknown. Sequencing used blood. The chain employs TRGV2 and TRGJ1 or TRGJ2. In the absence of a J gene in TCRdb, the DNA was matched to germline to assign it here. This TCR came from a human donor in good health. The DNA for the CDR3 is TGTGCCACCTGGGACGGGGGGGCTTATAAGAAACTCTTT. As protein: CATWDGGAYKKLF.